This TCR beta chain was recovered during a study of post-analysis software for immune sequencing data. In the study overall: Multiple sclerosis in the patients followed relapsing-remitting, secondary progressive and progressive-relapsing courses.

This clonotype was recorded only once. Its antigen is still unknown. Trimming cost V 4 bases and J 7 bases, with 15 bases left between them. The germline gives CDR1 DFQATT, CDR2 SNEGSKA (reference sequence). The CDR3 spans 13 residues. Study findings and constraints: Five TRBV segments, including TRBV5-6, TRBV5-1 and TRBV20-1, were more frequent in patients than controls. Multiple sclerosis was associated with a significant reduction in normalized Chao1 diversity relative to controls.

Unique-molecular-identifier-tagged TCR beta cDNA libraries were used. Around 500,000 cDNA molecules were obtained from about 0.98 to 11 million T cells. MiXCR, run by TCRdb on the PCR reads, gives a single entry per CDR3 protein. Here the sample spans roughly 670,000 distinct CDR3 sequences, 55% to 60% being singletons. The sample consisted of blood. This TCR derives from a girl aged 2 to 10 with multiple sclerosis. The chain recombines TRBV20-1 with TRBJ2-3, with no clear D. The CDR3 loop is CSATHYTTNTQYF. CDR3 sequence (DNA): TGCAGTGCTACCCATTACACCACGAATACGCAGTATTTT.